The 24 T cell receptor beta chains below were found in one sample sequenced in a study of T cells after yellow fever vaccination (dated by TCRdb to between 2018 and 2021). The method was 5' RACE. The reads were generated on an Illumina HiSeq 2500. TCRdb handled the public reads itself, with Q25 trimming in fastp and clone calling in MiXCR, and kept productive beta chains. Rows merge per CDR3 protein into single entries with the most common DNA and genes. The sample table holds hundreds of thousands of distinct CDR3 sequences, of which 12% were seen once. Around 14% of the sample is held by the ten biggest clonotypes. This sample's treatment or condition label indicates: live attenuated yellow fever vaccine strain. Material: PBMCs, obtained on the day of the yellow fever booster vaccination. These receptors came from a man aged 25 to 45 who received the YFV17D yellow fever vaccine.

The chain employs TRBV20-1 and TRBJ2-4; the D is unclear. CDR1 is DFQATT and CDR2 is SNEGSKA in the germline V gene (reference sequence). This CDR3 is 14 amino acids long. Deletions cut 5 bases from V and 6 bases from J, with 17 bases between. The CDR3 nucleotides read TGCAGTGCTGTCCAGCCCCGACTGCTAAACATTCAGTACTTC. Encoded protein: CSAVQPRLLNIQYF.

V gene TRBV29-1 combines with J gene TRBJ2-7; 7 nucleotides align to TRBD1. J gave up 6 bases and V 8 bases, and 7 bases lay outside the gene matches. This CDR3 is built from 11 residues. Per the germline V gene, CDR1 is SQVTM and CDR2 is ANQGSEA. The CDR3 DNA follows: TGCAGCTCCCGGGACAGAGGCGAGCAGTACTTC. The encoded protein is CSSRDRGEQYF.

This clonotype appeared many times. The rearrangement links TRBV20-1 to TRBJ1-1; D may be TRBD1 (5 bases). The CDR3 length is 12 residues. The ends were cut back, 0 bases at V and 8 bases at J, with 10 bases in the middle. Germline values: CDR1 DFQATT, CDR2 SNEGSKA (reference sequence). The CDR3 nucleotides are TGCAGTGCTAGAGATGGGCGGACAGAAGCTTTCTTT. Translated: CSARDGRTEAFF.

This clonotype was observed a handful of times. The chain carries TRBV30 and TRBJ1-2, with 7 bases identical to TRBD1. The germline CDR1 and CDR2 sequences are GTSNPN and SVGIG (reference sequence). V was clipped by 6 bases and J by 0 bases; unmatched bases: 7. This CDR3 contains 14 residues. Here the CDR3 DNA reads TGTGCCTGTCCCTCGACAGGGACTAACTATGGCTACACCTTC. It codes for CACPSTGTNYGYTF.

This clonotype was recorded a few times. The rearrangement uses TRBV18 and TRBJ1-4, with D possibly being TRBD1 (5 bases). V was clipped by 6 bases and J by 8 bases, with 16 bases between them. Germline CDR1 and CDR2: KGHSH and LQKENI. This CDR3 contains 14 residues. The CDR3 region has the DNA TGTGCCAGCTCGGCGGGGCCGAGTGAGGAAAAACTGTTTTTT. It is translated as CASSAGPSEEKLFF. Combining the CDR3 with reference TRBV18 and TRBJ1-4 gives the whole variable domain NAGVMQNPRHLVRRRGQEARLRCSPMKGHSHVYWYRQLPEEGLKFMVYLQKENIIDESGMPKERFSAEFPKEGPSILRIQQVVRGDSAAYFCASSAGPSEEKLFFGSGTQLSVL.

This clonotype was found a few times. For the CDR3, the DNA is TGTGCCACCAGTGATTTAGCCGAAAAACTGTTTTTT. The encoded protein is CATSDLAEKLFF. The V gene is TRBV24-1, the J gene TRBJ1-4; D gene ambiguous. This CDR3 comprises 12 residues. The germline V and J ends were trimmed by 1 base and 8 bases, with 4 bases remaining between them. The germline V gene has CDR1 KGHDR and CDR2 SFDVKD.

This clonotype appeared a few times. CDR3 bases: TGCGCCAGCAGTGAGTCGAATGGCGGGAGCCCCCGGTCAGATACGCAGTATTTT. The encoded protein is CASSESNGGSPRSDTQYF. The chain has TRBV10-1 and TRBJ2-3; 7 bases match TRBD2. CDR3 length equals 18 residues. V lost 0 bases to trimming and J lost 4 bases; unmatched junction nucleotides: 13. The V gene's germline CDR1 is WNHNN and CDR2 SYGVQD (reference sequence).

This clonotype was seen more than once but under ten times. V gene TRBV27 combines with J gene TRBJ2-3; weak D call: TRBD1 (6 bases). The germline gives CDR1 MNHEY, CDR2 SMNVEV (reference sequence). V lost 5 bases and J lost 4, with 19 bases in between. The CDR3 extends over 16 amino acids. The CDR3, as DNA: TGTGCCAGCAGTCCAGGTGGGGGCAGGACAGCAGATACGCAGTATTTT. Translation gives CASSPGGGRTADTQYF.

The chain is built from TRBV5-4 and TRBJ2-3, with D unresolved. CDR1 and CDR2 (germline): SGHNT, YYREEE (reference sequence). Trimming pared 0 bases from V and 2 bases from J, leaving 16 bases between. The length of the CDR3 is 17 residues. The CDR3 sequence is CASSLEFGGKVTDTQYF. The CDR3 DNA is TGTGCCAGCAGCTTGGAGTTTGGCGGAAAAGTCACAGATACGCAGTATTTT.

This clonotype was detected many times. V is TRBV29-1 and J is TRBJ2-2; D unresolved. This CDR3 has 11 amino acids. Trimming took 5 bases from V and 6 from J, leaving 7 bases between them. Per the germline V gene, CDR1 is SQVTM and CDR2 is ANQGSEA. CDR3: CSVSLAGELFF. The CDR3 nucleotides are TGCAGCGTTTCCTTAGCCGGGGAGCTGTTTTTT.

The chain joins TRBV6-2 or TRBV6-3 to TRBJ1-1; 10 bases align to TRBD1. The trim removed 2 bases at V and 4 bases at J, leaving 4 bases unmatched. The CDR3 runs 15 residues. Germline V gene lookup returns CDR1 MNHEY and CDR2 SVGEGT. The CDR3 DNA reads as TGTGCCAGCAGTTACGAGACAGGGGGCTTCACTGAAGCTTTCTTT. This sequence encodes CASSYETGGFTEAFF.

There are a few counts of this clonotype. The V gene is TRBV4-2, the J gene TRBJ2-5; the match to TRBD2 covers 11 bases. V dropped 0 bases and J dropped 5; count of bases not matched to a gene: 5. Per germline, CDR1 LGHNA and CDR2 YNFKEQ. The CDR3 has 16 amino acids. In DNA, the CDR3 is TGTGCCAGCAGCCAAGATGGGGGACTAGCGGATGAGACCCAGTACTTC. This codes for CASSQDGGLADETQYF.

V is TRBV6-1 and J is TRBJ2-2; tentatively, D is TRBD1 or TRBD2 (7 bases each). CDR1 and CDR2 from the germline V gene are MNHNS and SASEGT. V was shortened by 4 bases and J by 5 bases, with 17 bases between the two germline ends. The CDR3 extends over 16 amino acids. The CDR3 sequence: CASSARGGSDTGELFF. DNA of the CDR3: TGTGCCAGCAGTGCCAGGGGGGGCAGTGATACCGGGGAGCTGTTTTTT.

This clonotype was observed a few times. The gene calls are TRBV20-1 and TRBJ2-5; D gene ambiguous. In germline, CDR1 is DFQATT, CDR2 SNEGSKA (reference sequence). The CDR3 totals 15 residues. V was pared by 5 bases and J by 2 bases, with 18 bases between. The CDR3 loop is CSAYNRGQLQETQYF. The CDR3, as DNA: TGCAGTGCTTATAACAGAGGCCAATTACAAGAGACCCAGTACTTC.

This clonotype showed up just a few times. This chain uses TRBV6-5 with TRBJ2-7; a weak D match, TRBD2 (6 bases). CDR1 is MNHEY and CDR2 is SVGAGI in the germline V gene. The CDR3 covers 14 residues. Trimming removed 4 bases from V and 2 bases from J, with 12 bases in between. CDR3 DNA sequence: TGTGCCAGCAGTTCCCCTGCGGGGCCCTACGAGCAGTACTTC. Protein sequence: CASSSPAGPYEQYF.

V usage is TRBV30 and J usage is TRBJ2-2; D is unresolved. The V and J ends lost 2 bases and 5 bases respectively, with 9 bases between them. Looked up from germline, CDR1 is GTSNPN and CDR2 is SVGIG (reference sequence). This CDR3 has 13 residues. The CDR3 spells CAWSFDVTGELFF. DNA of the CDR3: TGTGCCTGGAGTTTCGATGTAACCGGGGAGCTGTTTTTT.

This clonotype was detected only a few times. The V gene is TRBV7-2, the J gene TRBJ2-1; 8 nucleotides agree with TRBD2. The CDR3 extends over 15 amino acids. Looked up from germline, CDR1 is SGHTA and CDR2 is FQGNSA. With V trimmed by 2 bases and J by 6 bases, 6 bases remained unmatched. CDR3 nucleotide sequence: TGTGCCAGCAGCTTAAACGGACTAGCCATCAATGAGCAGTTCTTC. This codes for CASSLNGLAINEQFF.

The table lists this clonotype with a few counts. The chain uses TRBV6-2 or TRBV6-3 and TRBJ1-2, with a possible D match to TRBD1 (5 bases). Germline V gene lookup returns CDR1 MNHEY and CDR2 SVGEGT. The CDR3 is 13 amino acids. V lost 5 bases and J 3 bases, leaving 10 bases between the germline ends. As DNA, the CDR3 is TGTGCCAGCAGTGTCGACAGCCACTATGGCTACACCTTC. Its protein product is CASSVDSHYGYTF.

The rearrangement joins TRBV18 to TRBJ2-7; the match to TRBD1 covers 8 bases. This CDR3 has 12 residues. Germline trimming cut 3 bases from V and 13 bases from J; bases unmatched to any gene: 8. CDR1 is KGHSH, CDR2 LQKENI, per germline. This CDR3 is CASSPGQGALYF. CDR3 coding DNA: TGTGCCAGCTCACCCGGTCAGGGGGCCCTCTACTTC.

The rearrangement uses TRBV5-6 and TRBJ2-7; a possible D gene is TRBD2 (6 bases). Trimming took off 3 bases at V and 2 bases at J, with 9 bases between the two ends. This CDR3 has 13 residues. CDR1 SGHDT and CDR2 YYEEEE come from the germline V gene. The CDR3 spells CASSSAGPYEQYF. CDR3 coding DNA: TGTGCCAGCAGCTCCGCGGGACCCTACGAGCAGTACTTC.

The chain recombines TRBV5-1 with TRBJ2-2; a possible D gene is TRBD2 (5 bases). Deletions cut 5 bases from V and 6 bases from J, with 14 bases between. Per the germline V gene, CDR1 is SGHRS and CDR2 is YFSETQ. There are 14 residues in the CDR3. The CDR3, as DNA: TGCGCCAGCAGTGTGGGAGAGTTAGCCGGGGAGCTGTTTTTT. This sequence encodes CASSVGELAGELFF.

This clonotype was seen a handful of times. The chain combines TRBV2 with TRBJ2-7; no clear D. Germline V gene data show CDR1 as SNHLY and CDR2 as FYNNEI. Trimming removed 11 bases from V and 9 bases from J, with 17 bases in between. This CDR3 region has 11 residues. CDR3 in amino acids: CAGRTPLGQYF. DNA for the CDR3: TGTGCCGGAAGGACCCCCCTAGGGCAGTACTTC.

V and J are TRBV20-1 and TRBJ2-7, with TRBD2 matching 9 bases. CDR1 is DFQATT, CDR2 SNEGSKA, per germline (reference sequence). The J segment lost 5 bases and the V segment lost 2 bases, leaving 10 bases of the junction unmatched. The CDR3 runs 15 residues. CDR3 residues: CSARQVAGGPHEQYF. The CDR3 nucleotides read TGCAGTGCTAGACAGGTGGCGGGAGGGCCCCACGAGCAGTACTTC.

The V call is TRBV5-3, the J call TRBJ1-2; perhaps TRBD1 as D (5 bases). TRBV5-3 is noted as an ORF with a role that remains uncertain. This CDR3 spans 12 amino acids. V was shortened by 8 bases and J by 5 bases, with 13 bases between the two germline ends. CDR3 loop: CARGPGSYGYTF. The CDR3 DNA reads TGTGCCAGGGGACCAGGGAGTTATGGCTACACCTTC.